What follows are 28 T cell receptor beta chains derived from one specimen sequenced in a study of cytomegalovirus exposure and HLA in healthy donors. PCR employed 60 Vbeta and 13 Jbeta primers. Assay used: immunoSEQ multiplex PCR; TCRdb lists only in-frame clones, some missing. The table records about 190,000 clones, approximately 80% of them present only once. The sample taken for sequencing was PBMCs. The source of these receptors is a boy between 10 and 17 years old in good health and CMV-seronegative.

This chain uses TRBV19 with TRBJ2-1; D perhaps matches TRBD2 (5 bases). The germline V gene has CDR1 LNHDA and CDR2 SQIVND (reference sequence). With 7 bases removed from V and 2 bases from J, the gap between germline ends came to 15 bases. This CDR3 is built from 15 residues. The CDR3 sequence: CASIPTGMTYNEQFF. The CDR3 nucleotides are TGTGCCAGTATCCCTACGGGGATGACCTACAATGAGCAGTTCTTC.

The V and J genes are TRBV9 and TRBJ2-3; TRBD1 is a possible D gene (5 bases). Germline V gives CDR1 SGDLS, CDR2 YYNGEE. Trimming took off 0 bases at V and 2 bases at J, with 16 bases between the two ends. CDR3 length equals 17 residues. The CDR3 nucleotides are TGTGCCAGCAGCGTAGCCCCGACAGCACTATCCACAGATACGCAGTATTTT. Amino acids: CASSVAPTALSTDTQYF.

The rearrangement links TRBV30 to TRBJ2-5; 10 bases are a match to TRBD2. The closer fit of TRBJ2-7 to the DNA end suggests the J call may be wrong. The CDR3 is 14 residues long. The germline CDR1 and CDR2 sequences are GTSNPN and SVGIG (reference sequence). CDR3 sequence: CAWRLAGPGHEQYF. The CDR3 bases are TGTGCCTGGAGACTAGCGGGACCGGGCCACGAGCAGTACTTC.

The chain links TRBV5-4 to TRBJ1-1; the match to TRBD1 covers 7 bases. The trim removed 2 bases at V and 0 bases at J, leaving 10 bases unmatched. Germline CDR1 SGHNT, CDR2 YYREEE (reference sequence). This CDR3 spans 17 amino acids. CDR3 nucleotides: TGTGCCAGCAGCTTTCCCGGGACAGTGGGGATGAACACTGAAGCTTTCTTT. Protein: CASSFPGTVGMNTEAFF.

The chain is built from TRBV7-3 and TRBJ2-2; D may be TRBD2 (7 bases). Trimming stripped 6 bases from V and 2 bases from J, with 10 bases between. Germline V gene sequence: CDR1 SGHTA, CDR2 FQGTGA. The CDR3 is made up of 14 amino acids. CDR3 nucleotides: TGTGCCAGCAGGGGGGGGGCCAACACCGGGGAGCTGTTTTTT. This codes for CASRGGANTGELFF.

For this clone: Within the sample, other DNA sequences also encode this same CDR3. The chain has TRBV7-9 and TRBJ1-1; D might be TRBD1 (5 bases). Germline V CDR1 and CDR2: SEHNR, FQNEAQ (reference sequence). The V gene lost 6 bases and the J gene lost 5 bases, with 13 bases spanning the gap. The CDR3 is made up of 13 amino acids. CDR3 coding DNA: TGTGCCAGCAGTTCGGGGGGGAGGACTGAAGCTTTCTTT. Translated: CASSSGGRTEAFF.

J is TRBJ1-1 and V is TRBV7-2; 8 bases are a match to TRBD1. The germline V gene has CDR1 SGHTA and CDR2 FQGNSA. CDR3 length: 15 amino acids. V was pared by 4 bases and J by 5 bases, with 9 bases of the junction left unmatched. The CDR3 DNA sequence: TGTGCCAGCAGCTGGGCACAGGGGGTGAGGACTGAAGCTTTCTTT. Its protein product is CASSWAQGVRTEAFF.

J is TRBJ2-2 and V is TRBV5-4; D call uncertain. Trimming shortened V by 0 bases and J by 4 bases, and 16 bases separated the two germline ends. The V gene's germline CDR1 is SGHNT and CDR2 YYREEE (reference sequence). This CDR3 has 17 residues. CDR3 loop: CASSLGDSGAVTGELFF. The CDR3 DNA reads TGTGCCAGCAGCTTGGGTGACTCCGGAGCCGTCACCGGGGAGCTGTTTTTT. The full variable domain, with the rest looked up from reference TRBV5-4 and TRBJ2-2, is ETGVTQSPTHLIKTRGQQVTLRCSSQSGHNTVSWYQQALGQGPQFIFQYYREEENGRGNFPPRFSGLQFPNYSSELNVNALELDDSALYLCASSLGDSGAVTGELFFGEGSRLTVL.

The chain has TRBV4-3 and TRBJ2-6; 10 bases fit TRBD2. The CDR3 has 19 residues. Trimming removed 0 bases from V and 2 bases from J; junction bases left unmatched: 7. The germline gives CDR1 LGHNA, CDR2 YSLEER. This chain's CDR3 is CASSQDRASGSAGANVLTF. The CDR3 DNA sequence: TGCGCCAGCAGCCAAGATAGGGCTAGCGGGAGCGCTGGGGCCAACGTCCTGACTTTC.

The chain recombines TRBV4-1 with TRBJ1-1, with 7 nucleotides matching TRBD1. In germline, CDR1 is MGHRA, CDR2 YSYEKL. The ends lost 1 base at V and 0 bases at J; junction bases unmatched: 5. This CDR3 is built from 16 residues. In DNA form, the CDR3 reads TGCGCCAGCAGCCAAGCTTCCGGACAGGTGAACACTGAAGCTTTCTTT. Protein sequence: CASSQASGQVNTEAFF.

The V and J genes are TRBV14 and TRBJ1-4, with TRBD1 as a possible D gene (6 bases). The CDR3 runs to 16 residues. CDR1 and CDR2 from the germline V gene are SGHDN and FVKESK. V lost 4 bases and J lost 8, with 20 bases in between. CDR3 DNA sequence: TGTGCCAGCAGCCCGCTTACTCCAGGGGCAGGCGAAAAACTGTTTTTT. It specifies CASSPLTPGAGEKLFF. The whole variable domain, filled in from reference TRBV14 and TRBJ1-4, reads EAGVTQFPSHSVIEKGQTVTLRCDPISGHDNLYWYRRVMGKEIKFLLHFVKESKQDESGMPNNRFLAERTGGTYSTLKVQPAELEDSGVYFCASSPLTPGAGEKLFFGSGTQLSVL.

This clone is a singleton in its sample. V gene TRBV30 combines with J gene TRBJ2-7; D uncertain. Trimming cost V 0 bases and J 1 base, with 4 bases left between them. This CDR3 spans 12 amino acids. The germline gives CDR1 GTSNPN, CDR2 SVGIG (reference sequence). CDR3 in amino acids: CAWSVQSYEQYF. CDR3 DNA sequence: TGTGCCTGGAGTGTACAGTCCTACGAGCAGTACTTC.

There are a few counts of this clone. The J gene is TRBJ1-1, the V gene TRBV6-6, with no clear D. V lost 0 bases and J lost 0, with 5 bases in between. CDR1 and CDR2 (germline): MNHNY, SVGAGI (reference sequence). CDR3 length equals 14 residues. The CDR3 spells CASSYSPVNTEAFF. The CDR3 nucleotides are TGTGCCAGCAGTTACTCGCCGGTGAACACTGAAGCTTTCTTT.

The rearrangement links TRBV19 to TRBJ1-5; D is unclear. CDR3 length equals 15 residues. Germline CDR1 reads LNHDA; CDR2 reads SQIVND (reference sequence). Trimming stripped 5 bases from V and 0 bases from J, with 11 bases between. The CDR3 loop is CASSVTIYSNQPQHF. CDR3 in DNA: TGTGCCAGTAGTGTGACAATATATAGCAATCAGCCCCAGCATTTT.

Note on this clone: This same CDR3 is encoded by further DNA sequences in the sample. The chain recombines TRBV7-3 with TRBJ2-2, with a weak D call TRBD1 (6 bases). The CDR3 length is 13 residues. Trimming took off 5 bases at V and 6 bases at J, with 10 bases between the two ends. Germline CDR1 is SGHTA and CDR2 is FQGTGA. CDR3 residues: CASSPTGPGELFF. CDR3 bases: TGTGCCAGCAGCCCCACAGGGCCCGGGGAGCTGTTTTTT.

This chain links TRBV5-4 with TRBJ1-2, with 8 bases lining up with TRBD1. There are 18 residues in the CDR3. Germline CDR1 reads SGHNT; CDR2 reads YYREEE (reference sequence). V lost 4 bases, J lost 0 bases, and 14 bases stayed unmatched. The chain's CDR3 is CASSTGQGWGITNYGYTF. CDR3 nucleotides: TGTGCCAGCAGCACAGGACAGGGATGGGGGATCACTAACTATGGCTACACCTTC.

In this sample, this clone turned up a few times. The chain has TRBV12-5 and TRBJ2-2; 9 bases are a match to TRBD1. V shed 6 bases and J 6 bases; nucleotides not matched to a gene: 8. The length of the CDR3 is 15 residues. The germline V gene encodes CDR1 LGHNT and CDR2 FRNRAP. For the CDR3, the DNA is TGTGCTAGTGGCGCCGGGACAGGGAGGGCCGGGGAGCTGTTTTTT. Its protein product is CASGAGTGRAGELFF.

The CDR3 spells CASKRFGNTEAFF. The CDR3 DNA reads TGTGCCAGTAAGCGGTTTGGGAACACTGAAGCTTTCTTT. The V and J genes are TRBV19 and TRBJ1-1; D not certain. The V gene's germline CDR1 is LNHDA and CDR2 SQIVND (reference sequence). Trimming pared 7 bases from V and 1 base from J, leaving 10 bases between. This CDR3 is 13 amino acids long.

The V call is TRBV5-4, the J call TRBJ2-7, with 7 bases lining up with TRBD1. The V gene's germline CDR1 is SGHNT and CDR2 YYREEE (reference sequence). With V trimmed by 4 bases and J by 0 bases, 10 bases remained unmatched. This CDR3 comprises 16 residues. This chain's CDR3 is CASSPRPGQSSYEQYF. Here the CDR3 DNA reads TGTGCCAGCAGCCCGCGACCGGGACAGTCCTCCTACGAGCAGTACTTC.

The chain couples TRBV7-3 to TRBJ1-3; D may be TRBD1 (5 bases). The CDR3 length is 17 residues. The germline V gene encodes CDR1 SGHTA and CDR2 FQGTGA. Deletions cut 5 bases from V and 4 bases from J, with 21 bases between. The CDR3 DNA reads as TGTGCCAGCAGCCTGCCGACAGCAAGAAAGGTAGGAAACACCATATATTTT. Translated, it gives CASSLPTARKVGNTIYF.

The chain has TRBV7-2 and TRBJ2-5, with D tentatively TRBD1 (5 bases). The CDR3 runs 15 residues. Trimming cost V 5 bases and J 7 bases, with 20 bases left between them. Germline assignment: CDR1 SGHTA and CDR2 FQGNSA. The DNA for the CDR3 is TGTGCCAGCAGCCTGGTCTTGAGTCAGGGCGGGACCCAGTACTTC. This encodes CASSLVLSQGGTQYF.

The chain employs TRBV11-2 and TRBJ2-1; 11 bases are a match to TRBD2. The CDR3 length is 18 residues. Germline lookup yields CDR1 SGHAT and CDR2 FQNNGV. Germline trimming cut 1 base from V and 9 bases from J; bases unmatched to any gene: 14. The CDR3 DNA follows: TGTGCCAGCAGCTTAGTTGTATTGGCTAGCGGGAGGAAAGGTGAGCAGTTCTTC. This sequence encodes CASSLVVLASGRKGEQFF.

J is TRBJ1-1 and V is TRBV14, with 7 bases aligning to TRBD1. The CDR3 has 15 residues. Looked up from germline, CDR1 is SGHDN and CDR2 is FVKESK. After removal of 5 bases from V and 5 bases from J, the junction contained 11 bases not matched to a gene. The DNA for the CDR3 is TGTGCCAGCAGCGATCTGGGACAGCGAAGAACTGAAGCTTTCTTT. This codes for CASSDLGQRRTEAFF.

The V and J genes are TRBV10-1 and TRBJ2-5, with 10 bases fitting TRBD2. With V trimmed by 2 bases and J by 2 bases, 2 bases remained unmatched. The CDR3 contains 15 residues. The germline gives CDR1 WNHNN, CDR2 SYGVQD (reference sequence). CDR3 protein: CASSEVAGGQETQYF. CDR3 sequence (DNA): TGCGCCAGCAGTGAGGTAGCGGGGGGTCAAGAGACCCAGTACTTC.

The chain couples TRBV5-4 to TRBJ2-5; maybe TRBD2 (6 bases). The assigned J gene may be wrong: the sequence end matches TRBJ2-7 better. CDR1 is SGHNT and CDR2 is YYREEE in the germline V gene (reference sequence). CDR3 size: 13 residues. The CDR3 DNA is TGTGCCAGCAGCTTTCACGGGACTTACGAGCAGTACTTC. Translating gives CASSFHGTYEQYF.

The chain employs TRBV11-2 and TRBJ1-1; no firm D call. V was clipped by 2 bases and J by 1 base, with 5 bases between them. The germline gives CDR1 SGHAT, CDR2 FQNNGV. CDR3 length equals 13 residues. In DNA form, the CDR3 reads TGTGCCAGCAGCTTATATAAGAACACTGAAGCTTTCTTT. This gives the protein CASSLYKNTEAFF.

The J gene is TRBJ1-6, the V gene TRBV7-2; 7 positions match TRBD1. The CDR3 extends over 14 amino acids. Trimming removed 7 bases from V and 5 bases from J; junction bases left unmatched: 5. Germline V gene sequence: CDR1 SGHTA, CDR2 FQGNSA. The CDR3 here is CASTLTGDNSPLHF. DNA for the CDR3: TGTGCCAGCACTCTTACAGGGGATAATTCACCCCTCCACTTT.

V usage is TRBV30 and J usage is TRBJ2-1; unclear D gene. The length of the CDR3 is 10 residues. V dropped 5 bases and J dropped 7 bases, with 6 bases sitting between them. Per the germline V gene, CDR1 is GTSNPN and CDR2 is SVGIG (reference sequence). CDR3 DNA: TGTGCCTGGGCTAGGAATGAGCAGTTCTTC. Its protein is CAWARNEQFF.